The 7 T cell receptor beta chains reported below all come from one sample, sequenced in a study of Tregs in tolerant kidney transplant recipients. TCRdb keeps only in-frame clones here, not all; method: immunoSEQ multiplex PCR. Here the sample spans under 100,000 clones, 85% to 95% being singletons. Source material: CD8+ T cells from blood. These receptors were collected from a human donor in good health.

This chain connects TRBV9 to TRBJ2-6; D ambiguous. This CDR3 has 17 amino acids. In germline, CDR1 is SGDLS, CDR2 YYNGEE. With 0 bases removed from V and 0 bases from J, the gap between germline ends came to 10 bases. The DNA of the CDR3 is TGTGCCAGCAGCGTAGAAGTACAAAGCTCTGGGGCCAACGTCCTGACTTTC. It yields the protein CASSVEVQSSGANVLTF.

The gene calls are TRBV9 and TRBJ2-1; weak D call: TRBD2 (7 bases). Between the trimmed V and J ends, which lost 3 bases and 13 bases, there was a span of 29 bases. Germline V gene sequence: CDR1 SGDLS, CDR2 YYNGEE. CDR3 size: 17 residues. CDR3: CASSGTGGGGPPGQQFF. The CDR3 DNA is TGTGCCAGCAGCGGCACTGGAGGGGGGGGACCTCCGGGCCAACAGTTCTTC. Looking up the rest from reference TRBV9 and TRBJ2-1 gives the full variable domain: DSGVTQTPKHLITATGQRVTLRCSPRSGDLSVYWYQQSLDQGLQFLIQYYNGEERAKGNILERFSAQQFPDLHSELNLSSLELGDSALYFCASSGTGGGGPPGQQFFGPGTRLTVL.

The rearrangement joins TRBV6-1 to TRBJ2-2; 8 bases are a match to TRBD2. V gave up 7 bases and J gave up 7 bases; unmatched junction bases: 11. From germline, CDR1 is MNHNS and CDR2 SASEGT. This CDR3 comprises 15 residues. The CDR3 region is CASTPVSGESGELFF. The CDR3, as DNA: TGTGCCAGCACCCCTGTTAGCGGGGAGAGCGGGGAGCTGTTTTTT.

The rearrangement uses TRBV19 and TRBJ2-7; D is undetermined. The V and J ends lost 5 bases and 3 bases respectively, with 11 bases between them. Germline V CDR1 and CDR2: LNHDA, SQIVND (reference sequence). The CDR3 length is 13 residues. The CDR3 protein is CASSWAEGYEQYF. CDR3 DNA sequence: TGTGCCAGTAGTTGGGCAGAAGGCTACGAGCAGTACTTC.

The chain uses TRBV6-1 and TRBJ2-1; the match to TRBD2 covers 8 bases. With V trimmed by 5 bases and J by 3 bases, 6 bases remained unmatched. Per the germline V gene, CDR1 is MNHNS and CDR2 is SASEGT. The CDR3 covers 15 residues. This chain's CDR3 is CASSNSGENYNEQFF. The CDR3 DNA sequence: TGTGCCAGCAGTAATAGCGGGGAGAACTACAATGAGCAGTTCTTC.

V usage is TRBV19 and J usage is TRBJ1-1; 12 positions match TRBD1. This CDR3 has 14 residues. V was clipped by 8 bases and J by 4 bases; unmatched bases: 5. CDR1 is LNHDA and CDR2 is SQIVND in the germline V gene (reference sequence). The CDR3 DNA sequence: TGTGCCAGTCGGGACAGGGGGCTTGTCACTGAAGCTTTCTTT. This gives the protein CASRDRGLVTEAFF.

The chain links TRBV11-2 to TRBJ2-7; 13 bases map to TRBD2. Germline V lookup: CDR1 SGHAT, CDR2 FQNNGV. The CDR3 totals 19 residues. With 6 bases clipped from V and 3 bases from J, the junction kept 17 bases outside the gene matches. CDR3 protein: CASSRSWGLAGSGLYEQYF. As DNA, the CDR3 is TGTGCCAGCAGTCGGAGTTGGGGACTAGCGGGATCTGGTCTCTACGAGCAGTACTTC.